This entry describes one TCR beta chain. This entry belongs to a study of shared clonotypes between healthy human individuals. TCRdb keeps only in-frame clones here, not all; method: immunoSEQ multiplex PCR. The sample contains about 1.5 million clones, approximately 98% of which appear only once. This CDR3 spans 19 amino acids. CDR1 and CDR2 (germline): MGHRA, YSYEKL. After removal of 5 bases from V and 4 bases from J, the junction contained 14 bases not matched to a gene. The V gene is TRBV4-1, the J gene TRBJ2-3; 14 nucleotides match TRBD2. This receptor was obtained from a young man in good health. Sequenced input: naive CD4+ T cells sorted from blood. Sample subset: CD45RA+ positively selected. The DNA for the CDR3 is TGCGCCAGCAGCTATATGCCTACCTTGACTAGCGGGAGGGCAGATACGCAGTATTTT. Translating it yields CASSYMPTLTSGRADTQYF.